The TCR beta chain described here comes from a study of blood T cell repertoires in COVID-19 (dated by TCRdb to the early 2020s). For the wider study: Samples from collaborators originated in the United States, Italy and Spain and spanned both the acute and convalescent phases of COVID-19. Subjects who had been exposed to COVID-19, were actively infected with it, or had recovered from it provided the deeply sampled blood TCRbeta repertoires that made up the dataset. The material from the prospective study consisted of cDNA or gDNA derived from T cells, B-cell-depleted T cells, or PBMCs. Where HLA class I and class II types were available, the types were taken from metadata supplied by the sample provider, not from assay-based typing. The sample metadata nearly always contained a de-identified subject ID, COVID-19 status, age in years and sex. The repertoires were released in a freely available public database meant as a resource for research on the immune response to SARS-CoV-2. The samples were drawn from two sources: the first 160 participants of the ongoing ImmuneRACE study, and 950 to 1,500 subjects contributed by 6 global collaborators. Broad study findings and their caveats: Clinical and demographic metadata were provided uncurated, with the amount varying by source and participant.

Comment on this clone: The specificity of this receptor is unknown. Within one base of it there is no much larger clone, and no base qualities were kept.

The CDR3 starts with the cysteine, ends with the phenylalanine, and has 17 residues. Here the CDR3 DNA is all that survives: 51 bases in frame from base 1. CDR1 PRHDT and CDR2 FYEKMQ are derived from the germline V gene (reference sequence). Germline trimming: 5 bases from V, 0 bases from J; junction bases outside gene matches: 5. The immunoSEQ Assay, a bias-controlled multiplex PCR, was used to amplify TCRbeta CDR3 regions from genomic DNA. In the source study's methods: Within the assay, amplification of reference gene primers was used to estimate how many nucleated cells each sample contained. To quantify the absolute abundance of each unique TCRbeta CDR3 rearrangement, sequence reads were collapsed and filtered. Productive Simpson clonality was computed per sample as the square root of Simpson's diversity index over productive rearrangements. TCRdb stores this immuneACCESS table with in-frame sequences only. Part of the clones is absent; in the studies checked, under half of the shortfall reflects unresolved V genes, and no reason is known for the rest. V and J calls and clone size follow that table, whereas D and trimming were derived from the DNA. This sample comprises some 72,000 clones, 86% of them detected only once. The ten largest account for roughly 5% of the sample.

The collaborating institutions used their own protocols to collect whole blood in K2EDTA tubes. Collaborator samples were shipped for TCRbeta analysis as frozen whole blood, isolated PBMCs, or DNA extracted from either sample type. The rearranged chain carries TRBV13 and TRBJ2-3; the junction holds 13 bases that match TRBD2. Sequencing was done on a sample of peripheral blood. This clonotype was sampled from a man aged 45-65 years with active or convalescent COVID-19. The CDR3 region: CASSQGLAGSSTDTQYF. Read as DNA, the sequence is TGTGCCAGCAGCCAGGGACTAGCGGGGTCTAGCACAGATACGCAGTATTTT.